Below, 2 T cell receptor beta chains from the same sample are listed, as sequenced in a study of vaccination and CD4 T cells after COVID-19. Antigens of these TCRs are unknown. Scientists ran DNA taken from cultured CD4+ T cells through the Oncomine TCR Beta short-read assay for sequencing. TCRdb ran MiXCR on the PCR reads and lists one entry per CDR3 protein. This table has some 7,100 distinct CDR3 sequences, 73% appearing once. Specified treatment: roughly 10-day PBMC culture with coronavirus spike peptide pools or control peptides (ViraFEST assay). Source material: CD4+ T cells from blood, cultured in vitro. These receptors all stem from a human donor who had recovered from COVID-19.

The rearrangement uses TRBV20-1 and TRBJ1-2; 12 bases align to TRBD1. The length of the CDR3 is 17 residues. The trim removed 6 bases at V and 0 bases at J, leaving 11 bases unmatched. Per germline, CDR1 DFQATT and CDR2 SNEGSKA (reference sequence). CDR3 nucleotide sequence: TGCAGTGCCTCCTCCCGGGACAGGGGGCCAGCTAACTATGGCTACACCTTC. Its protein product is CSASSRDRGPANYGYTF.

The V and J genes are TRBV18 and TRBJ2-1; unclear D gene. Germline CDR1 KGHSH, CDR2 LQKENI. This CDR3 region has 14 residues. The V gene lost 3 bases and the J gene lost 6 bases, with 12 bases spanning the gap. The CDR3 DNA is TGTGCCAGCTCACCGGAGCGCCGGAGCAATGAGCAGTTCTTC. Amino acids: CASSPERRSNEQFF.